The entry that follows covers one T cell receptor beta chain sequence. This sample is part of a study of blood T cell repertoires in COVID-19. From germline, CDR1 is MNHEY and CDR2 SMNVEV (reference sequence). The V gene lost 2 bases and the J gene lost 9 bases, with 11 bases spanning the gap. The CDR3 is 14 residues long. Clones were sequenced by immunoSEQ multiplex PCR, and TCRdb holds only the in-frame ones, with some missing. The sample consists of some 140,000 clones, almost 85% of them appearing once. The source is a human donor in a cohort sampled during active COVID-19. The chain links TRBV27 to TRBJ1-6; possible D gene TRBD1, 5 bases. Specimen: peripheral blood. Here the CDR3 reads CASSLDRRGSPLHF. In DNA, the CDR3 is TGTGCCAGCAGTTTAGACCGAAGGGGTTCACCCCTCCACTTT.